These T cell receptor beta chains were read from a single sample in a study of blood T cell repertoires in COVID-19. Using immunoSEQ multiplex PCR, the repertoire was profiled, and TCRdb retains in-frame clones only, with some absent. The table lists about 310,000 clones, roughly 91% of them singletons. The material sequenced was peripheral blood. The receptors were gathered from a man aged 50-59 years with active or convalescent COVID-19. Both conserved end residues are part of each CDR3. The order of the fields is V gene, clone size, D gene, J gene, CDR3 protein, CDR3 DNA. The D gene is left open where the match is weak. Expanded clones are given a class, and other clones once, few, many or no size at all.

V: TRBV5-1
size: -
D: TRBD2
J: TRBJ2-5
CDR3: CASSRLAGQETQYF
DNA: TGCGCCAGCAGTAGGCTAGCGGGCCAAGAGACCCAGTACTTC

V: TRBV10-3
size: -
D: -
J: TRBJ2-5
CDR3: CAISPGEQETQYF
DNA: TGTGCCATCAGTCCAGGGGAACAAGAGACCCAGTACTTC

V: TRBV7-6
size: -
D: -
J: TRBJ2-1
CDR3: CASSLLGQYNNEQFF
DNA: TGTGCCAGCAGCTTACTCGGACAGTATAACAATGAGCAGTTCTTC

V: TRBV11-2
size: -
D: -
J: TRBJ2-1
CDR3: CASRGQYYNEQFF
DNA: TGTGCCAGCCGAGGACAGTACTACAATGAGCAGTTCTTC

V: TRBV29-1
size: once
D: TRBD1
J: TRBJ2-5
CDR3: CSVDRGLGETQYF
DNA: TGCAGCGTTGACAGGGGGCTCGGGGAGACCCAGTACTTC

V: TRBV25-1
size: -
D: -
J: TRBJ1-1
CDR3: CASSEYGEAFF
DNA: TGTGCCAGCAGTGAATACGGGGAAGCTTTCTTT

V: TRBV27
size: -
D: TRBD1
J: TRBJ1-5
CDR3: CASSPLDRENQPQHF
DNA: TGTGCCAGCAGTCCCCTGGACAGGGAGAATCAGCCCCAGCATTTT

V: TRBV27
size: -
D: -
J: TRBJ1-1
CDR3: CASSSSAGTEAFF
DNA: TGTGCCAGCAGTAGTTCCGCGGGCACTGAAGCTTTCTTT

V: TRBV5-1
size: -
D: TRBD1
J: TRBJ2-1
CDR3: CASSLTRQGAGEQFF
DNA: TGCGCCAGCAGCTTGACACGACAGGGGGCTGGAGAGCAGTTCTTC

V: TRBV5-4
size: once
D: -
J: TRBJ1-6
CDR3: CASSLSTALNSPLHF
DNA: TGTGCCAGCAGCTTGAGTACAGCCTTGAATTCACCCCTCCACTTT

V: TRBV5-5
size: -
D: TRBD1
J: TRBJ1-1
CDR3: CASSLLQGSSNTEAFF
DNA: TGTGCCAGCAGCTTACTACAGGGGTCGTCGAACACTGAAGCTTTCTTT

V: TRBV30
size: once
D: -
J: TRBJ1-1
CDR3: CAWTRPVPGEEAFF
DNA: TGTGCCTGGACTCGTCCGGTCCCCGGAGAGGAAGCTTTCTTT

V: TRBV10-3
size: -
D: TRBD1
J: TRBJ1-1
CDR3: CASWDRQDTEAFF
DNA: TGTGCCAGCTGGGACAGGCAAGACACTGAAGCTTTCTTT

V: TRBV5-1
size: -
D: -
J: TRBJ1-4
CDR3: CASSLEQGGTNEKLFF
DNA: TGCGCCAGCAGCTTGGAGCAGGGTGGCACTAATGAAAAACTGTTTTTT

V: TRBV2
size: -
D: -
J: TRBJ2-3
CDR3: CASSPFGTDTQYF
DNA: TGTGCCAGCTCCCCATTTGGCACAGATACGCAGTATTTT

V: TRBV4-1
size: -
D: -
J: TRBJ2-1
CDR3: CASSQGLASNEQFF
DNA: TGCGCCAGCAGCCAAGGGCTCGCCAGCAATGAGCAGTTCTTC

V: TRBV7-2
size: -
D: TRBD1
J: TRBJ1-6
CDR3: CASSLYRGGDSPLHF
DNA: TGTGCCAGCAGCTTATACAGGGGCGGGGATTCACCCCTCCACTTT

V: TRBV9
size: -
D: TRBD2
J: TRBJ2-2
CDR3: CASTSSGGANTGELFF
DNA: TGTGCCAGCACCTCTAGCGGGGGGGCTAACACCGGGGAGCTGTTTTTT